One sample yielded the 18 T cell receptor beta chains listed below, sequenced in a study of T cell responses to AZD1222 COVID-19 vaccine. Using immunoSEQ multiplex PCR, the repertoire was profiled, and TCRdb retains in-frame clones only, with some absent. The repertoire holds 140,000 to 150,000 clones, with 90% to 95% as singletons. The input for sequencing was peripheral blood, taken on day 0 of AZD1222 vaccination. These receptors were taken from an adult in good health.

The CDR3 DNA reads as TGTGCCAGCTCACCCATCGCCGGGCGGATGAACACTGAAGCTTTCTTT. As protein: CASSPIAGRMNTEAFF. V gene TRBV18 combines with J gene TRBJ1-1; D gene unclear. The CDR3 runs 16 residues. V gave up 3 bases and J gave up 0 bases, with 14 bases separating them. In germline, CDR1 is KGHSH, CDR2 LQKENI.

The chain combines TRBV21-1 with TRBJ2-7; no check of the table's D call, TRBD2, against the DNA was made. TRBV21-1 is classified as a pseudogene. The CDR3 sequence is 16 residues long. The DNA of the CDR3 is TGTGCCAGCAGCAAAGAAGGTGGGGGGGCAGACGACGAGCAGTACTTC. Translation: CASSKEGGGADDEQYF.

A single count supports this clone. V is TRBV5-1 and J is TRBJ2-1, with D possibly TRBD2 on 7 matching bases. There are 18 residues in the CDR3. Between the trimmed V and J ends, which lost 3 bases and 0 bases, there was a span of 19 bases. Germline CDR1 is SGHRS and CDR2 is YFSETQ. For the CDR3, the DNA is TGCGCCAGCAGCTCCGGGGGGTACGGGGGCAGCTCCTACAATGAGCAGTTCTTC. Its translation: CASSSGGYGGSSYNEQFF. The entire variable domain, with the rest obtained from reference TRBV5-1 and TRBJ2-1, is as follows: KAGVTQTPRYLIKTRGQQVTLSCSPISGHRSVSWYQQTPGQGLQFLFEYFSETQRNKGNFPGRFSGRQFSNSRSEMNVSTLELGDSALYLCASSSGGYGGSSYNEQFFGPGTRLTVL.

The V and J genes are TRBV6-5 and TRBJ1-5; 8 nucleotides agree with TRBD1. There are 15 residues in the CDR3. The junction had 6 bases not matched to a gene; V was cut back by 6 bases and J by 2 bases. The germline V gene has CDR1 MNHEY and CDR2 SVGAGI. Here the CDR3 DNA reads TGTGCCAGCAGCCCAGGGGGCTCCCGCAATCAGCCCCAGCATTTT. Its translation is CASSPGGSRNQPQHF.

Comments on this clone: The junction does not match germline at one end; this may be a read error. The gene calls are TRBV7-7 and TRBJ1-1; no firm D call. The germline gives CDR1 SSHAT, CDR2 FNYEAQ (reference sequence). The CDR3 sequence is 14 residues long. The CDR3 is CASSPGDLNTEAFF. Written as DNA, the CDR3 is TGTGCTAGCAGCCCCGGTGACTTGAACACTGAAGCTTTCTTT.

V is TRBV5-4 and J is TRBJ1-2, with TRBD1 identical over 7 bases. This CDR3 is 15 amino acids long. From germline, CDR1 is SGHNT and CDR2 YYREEE (reference sequence). Trimming cost V 0 bases and J 2 bases; bases outside gene matches: 4. CDR3 bases: TGTGCCAGCAGCTTGGCCAAGACAGGGAACTATGGCTACACCTTC. It encodes CASSLAKTGNYGYTF.

The chain is built from TRBV19 and TRBJ2-3; 10 bases line up with TRBD1. Losses at the gene ends were 3 bases for V and 5 bases for J; bases not matched to a gene: 2. This CDR3 comprises 14 residues. Germline V CDR1 and CDR2: LNHDA, SQIVND (reference sequence). The CDR3 region is CASSIGQGVDTQYF. CDR3 nucleotides: TGTGCCAGTAGTATCGGACAGGGGGTAGATACGCAGTATTTT.

As for this clone: This sample includes further DNA sequences coding for the same CDR3. The chain combines TRBV9 with TRBJ2-3, with 12 bases lining up with TRBD2. The CDR3 sequence is 15 residues long. Per germline, CDR1 SGDLS and CDR2 YYNGEE. The V segment lost 2 bases and the J segment 3 bases; nucleotides outside the gene matches: 1. In DNA form, the CDR3 reads TGTGCCAGCAGCGTTCTAGCGGGAGGGACAGATACGCAGTATTTT. Amino acids: CASSVLAGGTDTQYF.

The rearrangement links TRBV10-3 to TRBJ1-1; TRBD1 might be the D (6 bases). The CDR3 extends over 11 amino acids. Trimming cost V 2 bases and J 11 bases, with 9 bases left between them. Germline CDR1 ENHRY, CDR2 SYGVKD. CDR3 nucleotides: TGTGCCATCAGTGAGGGGGGCAAGGCTTTCTTT. Translating it yields CAISEGGKAFF.

The V call is TRBV6-5, the J call TRBJ1-1; D remains ambiguous. Per germline, CDR1 MNHEY and CDR2 SVGAGI. This CDR3 spans 13 amino acids. V was trimmed by 4 bases and J by 0 bases, leaving 6 bases between them. The CDR3 is CASSFWVNTEAFF. The CDR3 region has the DNA TGTGCCAGCAGTTTCTGGGTGAACACTGAAGCTTTCTTT.

CDR3 sequence (DNA): TGTGCCAGCATTCCGACGGTGGTCGGGAATCAGCCCCAGCATTTT. Amino acids: CASIPTVVGNQPQHF. This sequence joins TRBV6-5 and TRBJ1-5; D not certain. CDR3 length equals 15 residues. Trimming cost V 7 bases and J 4 bases, with 17 bases left between them. From germline, CDR1 is MNHEY and CDR2 SVGAGI.

This clone was counted a single time. V is TRBV6-5 and J is TRBJ1-1, with D uncertain. CDR1 and CDR2 (germline): MNHEY, SVGAGI. The CDR3 is 16 residues long. Trimming removed 0 bases at V and 4 bases at J, with 15 bases between. CDR3: CASSYSISDAVTEAFF. CDR3 nucleotides: TGTGCCAGCAGTTACTCGATATCGGACGCCGTCACTGAAGCTTTCTTT.

The rearrangement joins TRBV5-1 to TRBJ1-3; 8 nucleotides agree with TRBD1. The CDR3 extends over 16 amino acids. Germline values: CDR1 SGHRS, CDR2 YFSETQ. V lost 4 bases and J lost 4; bases outside the gene matches: 10. The CDR3 reads CASSGSDRAIGNTIYF. The CDR3 DNA follows: TGCGCCAGCAGCGGATCGGACAGGGCTATCGGAAACACCATATATTTT.

The genes are TRBV5-5 and TRBJ2-1; perhaps TRBD2 as D (5 bases). CDR1 is SGHKS and CDR2 is YYEKEE in the germline V gene (reference sequence). The CDR3 has 13 residues. V lost 0 bases to trimming and J lost 10 bases, with 11 bases between them. CDR3 in DNA: TGTGCCAGCAGCTTGGCCGTAGCGTTGGAGCAGTTCTTC. Its translation is CASSLAVALEQFF.

CDR3 residues: CASSWGTAASNEKLFF. CDR3 bases: TGTGCCAGCAGCTGGGGGACGGCCGCCTCTAATGAAAAACTGTTTTTT. The rearrangement joins TRBV7-9 to TRBJ1-4, with D possibly TRBD1 on 5 matching bases. Per germline, CDR1 SEHNR and CDR2 FQNEAQ (reference sequence). V was pared by 4 bases and J by 3 bases, with 15 bases between. This CDR3 is built from 16 residues.

The chain has TRBV7-9 and TRBJ2-7, with D maybe TRBD1 (5 bases). The germline V and J ends were trimmed by 1 base and 5 bases, with 6 bases remaining between them. Germline-derived CDR1 and CDR2 are SEHNR and FQNEAQ (reference sequence). The CDR3 has 12 amino acids. The CDR3 DNA follows: TGTGCCAGCAGCTTAGTAGGGGACGAGCAGTACTTC. This gives the protein CASSLVGDEQYF. Using reference TRBV7-9 and TRBJ2-7 for the parts outside the CDR3, the full variable domain is DTGVSQNPRHKITKRGQNVTFRCDPISEHNRLYWYRQTLGQGPEFLTYFQNEAQLEKSRLLSDRFSAERPKGSFSTLEIQRTEQGDSAMYLCASSLVGDEQYFGPGTRLTVT.

V and J are TRBV6-2 or TRBV6-3 and TRBJ1-1; no firm D call. The V and J ends lost 5 bases and 3 bases respectively, with 10 bases between them. This CDR3 has 13 residues. The V gene's germline CDR1 is MNHEY and CDR2 SVGEGT. The chain's CDR3 is CASSREFYTEAFF. The CDR3 DNA reads TGTGCCAGCAGTAGGGAATTTTACACTGAAGCTTTCTTT.

The chain uses TRBV5-6 and TRBJ2-7, with D maybe TRBD2 (6 bases). The V gene lost 7 bases and the J gene lost 6 bases, with 17 bases spanning the gap. The germline V gene encodes CDR1 SGHDT and CDR2 YYEEEE. The CDR3 contains 13 residues. The CDR3 is CASRYWGVPEQYF. The CDR3 DNA reads as TGTGCCAGCCGATACTGGGGGGTTCCCGAGCAGTACTTC.